This T cell receptor (beta chain) was recorded in a study of blood T cells in healthy people across ages (dated by TCRdb to the mid-2010s). At the level of the whole study: In model experiments, template switching captured roughly one uniquely barcoded TCR beta cDNA molecule for every two T cells. The study measured age-related changes in TCR beta repertoire diversity using deep sequencing normalized with unique cDNA molecular identifiers. The donors were split into four age groups: young (average 16 years), middle-aged (39), aged (more than 60) and long-lived (about 82). The study analyzed two additional independent replicas of 1 million unique cDNA reads from the same blood draw for two donors, one aged 18 to 29 and one aged 80 or older. On the study overall, not on this receptor specifically: Compared with the aged group, more naive CD4+ T cells, fewer expanded clones and increased TCR diversity were shown by the long-lived group, suggesting age selection. As age increased, observed TCR beta diversity per million T cells dropped in a roughly linear way, and a significant reduction was already evident by age around 41. Estimates of total diversity based on one million sequenced T cells were considered lower bounds and underestimates. Because the CMV infection status of the donors was unknown, age-related changes in expanded clonotypes may potentially have been confounded. The percentage of naive T cells measured by flow cytometry correlated strongly with observed TCR beta diversity. Since profiling was done on bulk unsorted PBMCs, naive and antigen-experienced compartments could not be conclusively compared.

The library relied on 5' RACE. Sequencer: Illumina HiSeq 2500. The second PCR ran for roughly 7 to 12 cycles and used a J-beta primer mix along with a sample-barcoded 5' primer. A unique molecular identifier was introduced onto each TCR beta cDNA molecule by a template-switch 5' adaptor carrying 12 random nucleotides. At least 3 million CDR3-containing paired-end reads were obtained from each sample. First-strand cDNA was synthesized from all RNA with the Mint cDNA synthesis kit, primed by a TRBC-specific oligonucleotide. Following uracil-DNA glycosylase treatment, a first 18-cycle PCR with universal primers M1SS and BC2_uni_R was performed on all cDNA. The authors processed their data as follows. For normalization, 1 million high-quality reads, each with a distinct molecular identifier, were randomly selected from each sample. Reads sharing molecular identifiers were discarded rather than binned into consensus sequences. CDR3 identification, clonotype clustering and error correction used MiTCR with a Q25 quality threshold and the strictest error-elimination algorithm. A nonparametric unseen species model with Euler transformation was used to estimate a lower bound on total TCR beta diversity. Using fastp at Q25 and MiXCR, TCRdb reprocessed the public reads and kept productive beta chains. Each entry merges the rows of one CDR3 protein and shows their most common DNA and genes. In this record, the V and J calls reflect TCRdb's handling and not the investigators' own analysis. This sample lists approximately 960,000 distinct CDR3 sequences; roughly 29% were detected once. 10% to 13% of the sample comes from the top ten.

V gives up 4 bases and J gives up 3 bases, and the segment between their germline ends measures 16 bases. From a lookup of the germline V gene (reference sequence), CDR1 and CDR2 are SEHNR and FQNEAQ. Including the terminal cysteine and phenylalanine, the CDR3 comprises 15 residues. The DNA shown is the 45-base CDR3, in frame from base 1. Systemically healthy Caucasian individuals from Russia, some 40 in total and aged about 6 to 90 years, were included as donors. Around 10 milliliters of peripheral blood were collected from each donor into EDTA-treated Vacutainer tubes. Ficoll-Paque density-gradient centrifugation was used to isolate PBMCs, with at least 6 million obtained per sample. Trizol reagent was used to extract total RNA from PBMCs, with at least 6 micrograms per sample. For every donor, flow cytometry on a PBMC aliquot measured the percentage of naive CD45RAhigh/CD27high T cells. This clonotype was seen repeatedly, ten times or more. Its antigen is still unknown. No base quality values were provided; no much bigger clone lies one nucleotide off.

These data also featured in a second study, about T cells of mothers and their children. As the second study states: Nine systemically healthy Caucasian individuals served as donors, namely three mothers together with their six children. cDNA synthesis consumed the entire amount of extracted RNA, loaded at 1.5 ug RNA in each 15 ul reaction. In the second PCR, the M1S primer introduced both the sample barcodes and 2-4 random nucleotides. Over 10 million TCR beta CDR3 reads came from each mother, compared with 2.5 million to 3.5 million reads from each child. Thymic selection shapes the output of TCR recombination in a similar way in related and unrelated pairs, and inherited differences have a minor effect. Normalized repertoire overlap was always found to be slightly, but never significantly, higher in related mother-child pairs than in unrelated mother-child pairs. Persistent microchimeric T cell clones were not detected, at a sensitivity of 95 to 100 clones per million clonotypes. To look for features that set related mother-child pairs apart from unrelated individuals, the researchers ran deep NGS to compare the TCR beta repertoires of mothers and children. On average, the children were approximately 11 +/- 4 years old, while the mothers were about 40 +/- 4 years old. After adapter ligation was performed with NEBNext reagents, the libraries were sequenced on an Illumina HiSeq 2000 with 100+100 nt paired-end reads. Mother and child libraries were prepared a month apart and sequenced in separate runs to prevent cross-contamination. Each donor had between roughly 500,000 and 2,100,000 distinct TCR beta clonotypes identified. Naive TCR beta clonotypes were estimated from low-frequency clonotypes matched to each donor's FACS-determined naive share, without sorting.

This TCR derives from a middle-aged woman in good health. The chain links TRBV7-9 with TRBJ2-7; the D gene is perhaps TRBD1, on 6 matching bases. Source material: blood. The encoded CDR3 is CASSSTMGHIYEQYF. The DNA sequence is as follows: TGTGCCAGCAGCTCAACCATGGGACACATCTACGAGCAGTACTTC.